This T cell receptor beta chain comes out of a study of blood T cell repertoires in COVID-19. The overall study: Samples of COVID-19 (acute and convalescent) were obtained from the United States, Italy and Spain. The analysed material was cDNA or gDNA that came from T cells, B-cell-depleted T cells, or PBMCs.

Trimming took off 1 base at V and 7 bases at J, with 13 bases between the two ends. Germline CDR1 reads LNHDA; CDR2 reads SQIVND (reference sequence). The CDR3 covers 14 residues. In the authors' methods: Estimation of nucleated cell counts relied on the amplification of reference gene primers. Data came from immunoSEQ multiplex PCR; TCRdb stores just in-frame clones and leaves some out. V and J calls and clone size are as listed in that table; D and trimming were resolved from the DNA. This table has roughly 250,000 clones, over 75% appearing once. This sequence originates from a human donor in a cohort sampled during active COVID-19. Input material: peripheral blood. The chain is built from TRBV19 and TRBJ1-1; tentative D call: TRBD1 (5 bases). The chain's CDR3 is CASSIVWGEGEAFF. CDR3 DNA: TGTGCCAGTAGTATAGTATGGGGGGAGGGTGAAGCTTTCTTT.